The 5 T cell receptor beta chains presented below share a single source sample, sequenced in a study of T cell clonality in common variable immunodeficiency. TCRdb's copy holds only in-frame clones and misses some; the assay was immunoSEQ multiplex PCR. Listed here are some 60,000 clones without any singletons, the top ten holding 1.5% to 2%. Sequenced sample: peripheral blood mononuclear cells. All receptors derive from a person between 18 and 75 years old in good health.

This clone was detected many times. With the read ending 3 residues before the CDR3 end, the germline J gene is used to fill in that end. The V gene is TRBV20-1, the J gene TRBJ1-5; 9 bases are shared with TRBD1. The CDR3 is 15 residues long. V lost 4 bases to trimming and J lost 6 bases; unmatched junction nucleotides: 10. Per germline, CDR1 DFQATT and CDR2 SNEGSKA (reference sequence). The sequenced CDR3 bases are TGCAGTGCTACACAGGGACAGGGACATCGTCAGCCC. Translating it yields CSATQGQGHRQP. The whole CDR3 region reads CSATQGQGHRQPQHF.

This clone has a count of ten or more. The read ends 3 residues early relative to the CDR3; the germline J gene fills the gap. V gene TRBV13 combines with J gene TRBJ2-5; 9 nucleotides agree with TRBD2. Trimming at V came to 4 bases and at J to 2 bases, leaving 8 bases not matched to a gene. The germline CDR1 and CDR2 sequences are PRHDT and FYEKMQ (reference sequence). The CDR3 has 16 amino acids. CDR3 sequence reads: CASSYPSAGGQETQYF. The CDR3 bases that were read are TGTGCCAGCAGCTACCCCTCAGCGGGAGGTCAAGAGACC.

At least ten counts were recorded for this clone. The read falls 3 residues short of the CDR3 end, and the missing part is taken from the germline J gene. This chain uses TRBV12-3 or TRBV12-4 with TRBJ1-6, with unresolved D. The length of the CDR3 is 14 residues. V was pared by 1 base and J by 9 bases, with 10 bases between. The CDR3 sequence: CASSLGPPLSPLHF. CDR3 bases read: TGTGCCAGCAGTTTAGGGCCACCCCTTTCACCC.

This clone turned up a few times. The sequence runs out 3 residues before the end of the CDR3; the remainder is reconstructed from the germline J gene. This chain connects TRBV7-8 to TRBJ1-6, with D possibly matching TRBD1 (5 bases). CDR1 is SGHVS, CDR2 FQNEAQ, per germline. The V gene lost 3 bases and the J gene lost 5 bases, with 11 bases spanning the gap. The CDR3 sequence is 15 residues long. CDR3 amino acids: CASSFSYRNNSPLHF. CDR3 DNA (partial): TGTGCCAGCAGCTTCTCATACAGGAATAATTCACCC.

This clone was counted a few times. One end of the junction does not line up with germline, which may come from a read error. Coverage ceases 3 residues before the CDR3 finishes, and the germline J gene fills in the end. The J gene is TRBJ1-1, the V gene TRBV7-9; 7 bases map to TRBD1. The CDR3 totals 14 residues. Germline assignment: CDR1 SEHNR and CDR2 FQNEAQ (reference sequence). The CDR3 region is CSSSDRATNTEAFF. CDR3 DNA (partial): TGTTCCAGCAGCGACAGGGCCACGAACACTGAA.